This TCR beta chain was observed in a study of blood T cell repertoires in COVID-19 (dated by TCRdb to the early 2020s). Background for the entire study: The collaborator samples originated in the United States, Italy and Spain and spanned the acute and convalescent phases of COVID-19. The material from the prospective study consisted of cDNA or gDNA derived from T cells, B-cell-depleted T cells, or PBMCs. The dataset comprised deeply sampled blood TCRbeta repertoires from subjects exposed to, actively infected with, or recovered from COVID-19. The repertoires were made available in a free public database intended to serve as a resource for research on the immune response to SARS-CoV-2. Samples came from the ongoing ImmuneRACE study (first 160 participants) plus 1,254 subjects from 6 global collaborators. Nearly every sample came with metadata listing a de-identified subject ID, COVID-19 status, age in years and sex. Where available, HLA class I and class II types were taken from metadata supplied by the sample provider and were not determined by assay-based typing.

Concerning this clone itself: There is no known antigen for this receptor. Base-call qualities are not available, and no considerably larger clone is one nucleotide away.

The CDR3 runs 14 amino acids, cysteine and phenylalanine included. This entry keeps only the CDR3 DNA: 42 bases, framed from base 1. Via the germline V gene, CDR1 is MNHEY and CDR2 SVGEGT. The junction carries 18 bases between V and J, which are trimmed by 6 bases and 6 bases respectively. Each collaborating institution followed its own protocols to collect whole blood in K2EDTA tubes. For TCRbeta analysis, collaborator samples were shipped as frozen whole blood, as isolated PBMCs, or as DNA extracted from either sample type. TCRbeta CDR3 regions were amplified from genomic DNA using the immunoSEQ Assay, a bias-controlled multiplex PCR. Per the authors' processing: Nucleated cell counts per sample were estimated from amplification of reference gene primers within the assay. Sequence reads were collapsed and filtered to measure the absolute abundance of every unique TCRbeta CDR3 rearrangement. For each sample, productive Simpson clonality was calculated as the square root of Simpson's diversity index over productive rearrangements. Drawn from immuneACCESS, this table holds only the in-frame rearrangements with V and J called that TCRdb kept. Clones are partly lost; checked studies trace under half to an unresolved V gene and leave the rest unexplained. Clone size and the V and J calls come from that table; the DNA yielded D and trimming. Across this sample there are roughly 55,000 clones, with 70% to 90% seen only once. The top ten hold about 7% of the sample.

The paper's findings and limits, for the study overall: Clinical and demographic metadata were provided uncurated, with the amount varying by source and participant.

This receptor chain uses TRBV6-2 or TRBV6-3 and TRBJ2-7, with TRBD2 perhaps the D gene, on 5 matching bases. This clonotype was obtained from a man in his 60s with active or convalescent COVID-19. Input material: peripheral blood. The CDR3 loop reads CASSFRTVHSEQYF. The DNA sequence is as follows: TGTGCCAGCAGCTTCAGGACTGTCCATAGCGAGCAGTACTTC.